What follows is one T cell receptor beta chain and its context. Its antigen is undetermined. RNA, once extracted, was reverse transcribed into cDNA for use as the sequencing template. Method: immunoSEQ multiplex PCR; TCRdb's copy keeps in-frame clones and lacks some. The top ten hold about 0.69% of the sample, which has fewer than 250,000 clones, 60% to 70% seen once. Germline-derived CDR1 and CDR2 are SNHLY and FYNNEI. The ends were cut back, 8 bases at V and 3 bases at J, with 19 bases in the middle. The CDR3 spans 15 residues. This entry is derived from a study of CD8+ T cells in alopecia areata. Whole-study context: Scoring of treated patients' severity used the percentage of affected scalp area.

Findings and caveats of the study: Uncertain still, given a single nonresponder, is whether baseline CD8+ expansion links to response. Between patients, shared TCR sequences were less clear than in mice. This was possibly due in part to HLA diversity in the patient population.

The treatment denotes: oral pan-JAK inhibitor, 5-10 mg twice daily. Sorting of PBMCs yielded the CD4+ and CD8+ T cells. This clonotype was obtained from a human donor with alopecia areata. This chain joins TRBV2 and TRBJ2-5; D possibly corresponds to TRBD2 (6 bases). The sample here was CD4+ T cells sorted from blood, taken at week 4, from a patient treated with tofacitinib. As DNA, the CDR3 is TGTGCCAGCCGACGTAACGGGAGAGGCGAAGAGACCCAGTACTTC. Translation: CASRRNGRGEETQYF.